Reported below is one T cell receptor beta chain. Its antigen is as yet unknown. PCR used 60 Vbeta primers and 13 Jbeta primers. The assay was immunoSEQ multiplex PCR, and TCRdb's table has in-frame clones only and misses some. The data show about 37,000 clones, 75% to 85% seen once. This sample stems from a study of cytomegalovirus exposure and HLA in healthy donors. Study as a whole: Researchers previously reported finding fewer than 140 million unique TCR beta sequences from about 179 million T cells. Study findings and constraints: As immune exposure information, only CMV serostatus was available. Most TCR sequences were uncommon, yet certain public TCRs appeared in many donors.

The germline V gene encodes CDR1 SQVTM and CDR2 ANQGSEA. With 4 bases removed from V and 1 base from J, the gap between germline ends came to 14 bases. CDR3 length equals 15 residues. This TCR derives from a middle-aged woman in good health and CMV-seronegative. V gene TRBV29-1 combines with J gene TRBJ2-4; possible D gene TRBD2, 6 bases. The source material was PBMCs. CDR3 region: CSVGGRGGAKNIQYF. CDR3 DNA sequence: TGCAGCGTTGGGGGTCGGGGAGGCGCCAAAAACATTCAGTACTTC.